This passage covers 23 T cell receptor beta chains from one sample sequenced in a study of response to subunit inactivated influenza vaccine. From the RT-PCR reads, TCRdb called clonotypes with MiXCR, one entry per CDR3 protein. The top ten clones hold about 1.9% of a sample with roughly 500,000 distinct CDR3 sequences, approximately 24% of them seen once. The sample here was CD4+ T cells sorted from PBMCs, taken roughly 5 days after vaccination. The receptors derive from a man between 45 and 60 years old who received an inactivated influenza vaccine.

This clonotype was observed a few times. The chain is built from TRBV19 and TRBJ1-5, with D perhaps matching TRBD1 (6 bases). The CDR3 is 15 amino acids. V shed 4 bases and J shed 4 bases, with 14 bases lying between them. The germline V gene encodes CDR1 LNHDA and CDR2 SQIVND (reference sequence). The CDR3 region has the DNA TGTGCCAGTAGTACGACCGGGACACAGAATCAGCCCCAGCATTTT. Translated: CASSTTGTQNQPQHF.

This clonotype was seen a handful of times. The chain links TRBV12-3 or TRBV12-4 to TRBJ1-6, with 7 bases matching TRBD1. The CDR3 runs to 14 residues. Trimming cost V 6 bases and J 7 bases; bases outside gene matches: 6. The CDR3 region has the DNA TGTGCCAGCAGGGCAGGGGGGAGAAATTCACCCCTCCACTTT. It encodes CASRAGGRNSPLHF.

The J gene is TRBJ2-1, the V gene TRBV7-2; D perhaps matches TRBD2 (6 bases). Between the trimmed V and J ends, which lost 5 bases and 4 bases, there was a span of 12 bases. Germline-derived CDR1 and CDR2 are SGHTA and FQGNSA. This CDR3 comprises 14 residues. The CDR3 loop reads CASSQTRGYNEQFF. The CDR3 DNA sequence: TGTGCCAGCAGCCAGACTAGAGGGTACAATGAGCAGTTCTTC.

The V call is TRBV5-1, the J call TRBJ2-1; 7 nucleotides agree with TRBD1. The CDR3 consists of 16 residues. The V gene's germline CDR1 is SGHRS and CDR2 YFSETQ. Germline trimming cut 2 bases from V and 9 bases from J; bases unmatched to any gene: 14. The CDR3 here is CASSLTGTARLGEQFF. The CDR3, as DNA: TGCGCCAGCAGCTTAACCGGGACAGCGAGACTGGGTGAGCAGTTCTTC.

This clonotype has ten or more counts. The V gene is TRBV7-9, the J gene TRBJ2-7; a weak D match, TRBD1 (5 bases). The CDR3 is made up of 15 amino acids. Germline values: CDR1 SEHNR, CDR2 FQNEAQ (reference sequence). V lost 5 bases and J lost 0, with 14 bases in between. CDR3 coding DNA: TGTGCCAGCAGCCCTAGGTGGCAGGGCTCCTACGAGCAGTACTTC. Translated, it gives CASSPRWQGSYEQYF.

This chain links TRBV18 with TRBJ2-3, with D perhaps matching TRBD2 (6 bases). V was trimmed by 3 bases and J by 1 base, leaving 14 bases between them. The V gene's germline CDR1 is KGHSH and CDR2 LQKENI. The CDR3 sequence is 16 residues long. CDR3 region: CASSPPGGTGTDTQYF. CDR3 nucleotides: TGTGCCAGCTCACCCCCCGGGGGAACCGGCACAGATACGCAGTATTTT. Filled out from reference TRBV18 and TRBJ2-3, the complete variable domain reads NAGVMQNPRHLVRRRGQEARLRCSPMKGHSHVYWYRQLPEEGLKFMVYLQKENIIDESGMPKERFSAEFPKEGPSILRIQQVVRGDSAAYFCASSPPGGTGTDTQYFGPGTRLTVL.

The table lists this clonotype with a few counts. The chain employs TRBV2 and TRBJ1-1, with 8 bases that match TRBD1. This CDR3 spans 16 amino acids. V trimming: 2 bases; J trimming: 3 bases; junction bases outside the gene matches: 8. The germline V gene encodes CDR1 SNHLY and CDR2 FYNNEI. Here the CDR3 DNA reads TGTGCCAGCAGTGAAAGTCCCGCACAGGGGGACACTGAAGCTTTCTTT. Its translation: CASSESPAQGDTEAFF.

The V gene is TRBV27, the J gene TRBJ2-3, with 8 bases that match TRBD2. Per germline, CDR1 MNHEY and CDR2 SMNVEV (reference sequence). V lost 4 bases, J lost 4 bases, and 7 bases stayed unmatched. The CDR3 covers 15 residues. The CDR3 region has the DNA TGTGCCAGCAGTTCCTGGACTAGCAGGCCAGATACGCAGTATTTT. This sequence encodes CASSSWTSRPDTQYF.

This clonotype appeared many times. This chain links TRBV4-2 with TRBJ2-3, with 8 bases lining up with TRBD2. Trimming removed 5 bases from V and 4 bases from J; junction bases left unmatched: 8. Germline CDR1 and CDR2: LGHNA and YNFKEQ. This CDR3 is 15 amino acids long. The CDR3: CASSYGTSAADTQYF. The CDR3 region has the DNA TGTGCCAGCAGCTACGGGACTAGTGCCGCAGATACGCAGTATTTT.

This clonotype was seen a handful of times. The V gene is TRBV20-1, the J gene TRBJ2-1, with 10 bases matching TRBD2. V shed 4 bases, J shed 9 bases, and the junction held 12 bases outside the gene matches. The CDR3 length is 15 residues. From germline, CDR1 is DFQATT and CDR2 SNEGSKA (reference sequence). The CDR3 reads CSAKPLAGASFEQFF. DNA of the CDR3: TGCAGTGCTAAGCCCCTAGCGGGGGCCTCGTTTGAGCAGTTCTTC.

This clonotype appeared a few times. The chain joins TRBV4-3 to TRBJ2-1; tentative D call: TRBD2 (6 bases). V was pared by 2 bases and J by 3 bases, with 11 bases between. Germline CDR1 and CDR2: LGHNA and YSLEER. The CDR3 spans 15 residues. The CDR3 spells CASSQLAYDYNEQFF. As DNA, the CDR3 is TGCGCCAGCAGCCAACTAGCGTATGACTACAATGAGCAGTTCTTC.

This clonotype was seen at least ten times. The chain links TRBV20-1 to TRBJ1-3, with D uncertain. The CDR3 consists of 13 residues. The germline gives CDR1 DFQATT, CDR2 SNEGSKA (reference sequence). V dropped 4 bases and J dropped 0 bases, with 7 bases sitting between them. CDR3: CSATPDSGNTIYF. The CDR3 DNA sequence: TGCAGTGCTACCCCGGACTCTGGAAACACCATATATTTT.

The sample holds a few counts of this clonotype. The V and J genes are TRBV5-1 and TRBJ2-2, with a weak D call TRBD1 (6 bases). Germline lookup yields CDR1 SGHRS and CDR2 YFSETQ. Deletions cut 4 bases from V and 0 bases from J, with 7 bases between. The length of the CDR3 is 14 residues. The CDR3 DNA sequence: TGCGCCAGCAGCGACAGGACGAACACCGGGGAGCTGTTTTTT. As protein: CASSDRTNTGELFF.

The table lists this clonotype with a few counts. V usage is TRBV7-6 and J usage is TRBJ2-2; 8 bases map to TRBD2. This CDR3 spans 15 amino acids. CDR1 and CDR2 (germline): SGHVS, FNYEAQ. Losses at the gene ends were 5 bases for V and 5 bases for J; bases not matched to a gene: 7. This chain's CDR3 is CASSPGASGTGELFF. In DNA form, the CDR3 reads TGTGCCAGCAGCCCAGGGGCTAGCGGGACCGGGGAGCTGTTTTTT.

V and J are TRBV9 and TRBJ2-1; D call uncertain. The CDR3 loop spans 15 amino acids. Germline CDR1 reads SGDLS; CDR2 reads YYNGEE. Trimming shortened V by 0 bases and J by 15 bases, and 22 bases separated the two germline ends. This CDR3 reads CASSVESSSLSTRFF. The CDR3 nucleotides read TGTGCCAGCAGCGTAGAGTCCTCCAGCCTCTCTACACGGTTCTTC.

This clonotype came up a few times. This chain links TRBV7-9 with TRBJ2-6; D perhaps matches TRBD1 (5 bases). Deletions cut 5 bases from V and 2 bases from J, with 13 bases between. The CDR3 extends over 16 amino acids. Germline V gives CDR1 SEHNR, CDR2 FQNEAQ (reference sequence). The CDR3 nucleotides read TGTGCCAGCAGCCCAGGGTCAGGAACTGGGGCCAACGTCCTGACTTTC. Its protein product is CASSPGSGTGANVLTF.

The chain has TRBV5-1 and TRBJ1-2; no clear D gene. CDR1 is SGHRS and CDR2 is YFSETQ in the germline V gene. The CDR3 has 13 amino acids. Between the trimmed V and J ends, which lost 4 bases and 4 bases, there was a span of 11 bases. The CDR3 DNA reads TGCGCCAGCAGCGGAAGACCACCCTATGGCTACACCTTC. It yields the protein CASSGRPPYGYTF.

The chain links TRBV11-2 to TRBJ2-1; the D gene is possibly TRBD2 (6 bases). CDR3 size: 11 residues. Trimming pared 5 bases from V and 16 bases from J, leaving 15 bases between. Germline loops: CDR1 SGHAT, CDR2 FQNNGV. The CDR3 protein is CASSTSGRSFF. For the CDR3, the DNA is TGTGCCAGCAGCACATCCGGGAGATCTTTCTTC.

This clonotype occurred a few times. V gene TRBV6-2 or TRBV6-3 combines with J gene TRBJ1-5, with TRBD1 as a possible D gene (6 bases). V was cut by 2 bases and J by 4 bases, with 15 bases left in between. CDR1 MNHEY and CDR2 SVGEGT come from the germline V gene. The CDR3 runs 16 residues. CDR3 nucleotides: TGTGCCAGCAGTTACGAGGCAGGGGAAGGAAATCAGCCCCAGCATTTT. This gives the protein CASSYEAGEGNQPQHF.

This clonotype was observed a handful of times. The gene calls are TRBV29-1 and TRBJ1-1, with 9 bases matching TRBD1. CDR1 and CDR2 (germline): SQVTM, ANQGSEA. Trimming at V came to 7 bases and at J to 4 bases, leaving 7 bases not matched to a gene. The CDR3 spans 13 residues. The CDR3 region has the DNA TGCAGCGCCTCAGACAGGGGGTCCACTGAAGCTTTCTTT. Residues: CSASDRGSTEAFF.

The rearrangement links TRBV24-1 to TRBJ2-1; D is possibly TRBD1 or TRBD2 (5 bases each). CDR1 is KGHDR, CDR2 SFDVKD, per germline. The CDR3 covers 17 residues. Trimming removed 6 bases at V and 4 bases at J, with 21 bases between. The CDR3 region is CATSQLSGTGFYNEQFF. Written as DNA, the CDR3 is TGTGCCACCAGTCAGCTATCCGGGACCGGGTTTTACAATGAGCAGTTCTTC.

The chain's CDR3 is CASSLAGVAAYNEQFF. In DNA, the CDR3 is TGTGCCAGCAGCTTAGCGGGAGTTGCCGCCTACAATGAGCAGTTCTTC. The V call is TRBV7-9, the J call TRBJ2-1; maybe TRBD2 (5 bases). The CDR3 loop spans 16 amino acids. V was cut by 0 bases and J by 2 bases, with 11 bases left in between. The germline CDR1 and CDR2 sequences are SEHNR and FQNEAQ (reference sequence).

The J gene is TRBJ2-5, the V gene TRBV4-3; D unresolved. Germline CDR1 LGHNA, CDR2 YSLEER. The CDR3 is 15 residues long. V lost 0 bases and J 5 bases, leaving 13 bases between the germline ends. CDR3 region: CASSQDNARYETQYF. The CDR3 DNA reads TGCGCCAGCAGCCAAGATAACGCCCGGTATGAGACCCAGTACTTC.